Following are 12 T cell receptor beta chains from one sample sequenced in a study of shared clonotypes between healthy human individuals. Data came from immunoSEQ multiplex PCR; TCRdb stores just in-frame clones and leaves some out. The profile shows approximately 710,000 clones, around 90% of them singletons. Sequenced material: memory CD8+ T cells from PBMCs. Subset reported: CD45RO+ cells pooled with CCR7-negative TemRA cells. These receptors all stem from a man between 18 and 35 years old in good health. Some clones in this sample may be carry-over from other donors' samples.

The chain is built from TRBV27 and TRBJ2-1; 10 nucleotides line up with TRBD1. Germline CDR1 reads MNHEY; CDR2 reads SMNVEV (reference sequence). V shed 4 bases, J shed 2 bases, and the junction held 8 bases outside the gene matches. The CDR3 totals 17 residues. The CDR3 region is CASSWGLGTGAYNEQFF. The CDR3 DNA follows: TGTGCCAGCAGTTGGGGTCTGGGGACAGGGGCCTACAATGAGCAGTTCTTC.

This clone turned up a few times. The genes are TRBV6-6 and TRBJ2-1; D possibly uses TRBD1 or TRBD2 (5 bases each). The germline CDR1 and CDR2 sequences are MNHNY and SVGAGI (reference sequence). This CDR3 is built from 13 residues. Here the CDR3 reads CAHGASSYNEQFF. DNA for the CDR3: TGTGCTCACGGGGCTAGCTCCTACAATGAGCAGTTCTTC.

The chain uses TRBV29-1 and TRBJ2-7; 7 bases line up with TRBD1. This CDR3 contains 15 residues. CDR1 and CDR2 (germline): SQVTM, ANQGSEA. Unmatched junction bases numbered 11, after V lost 4 bases and J lost 2 bases. The CDR3 coding sequence is TGCAGCGTTGGGGTGGAAGGGCAGGGGGCCTACGAGCAGTACTTC. Translation gives CSVGVEGQGAYEQYF.

The chain joins TRBV4-1 to TRBJ2-7; D not certain. The CDR3 has 15 residues. V gave up 4 bases and J gave up 0 bases, with 13 bases separating them. Germline V gene lookup returns CDR1 MGHRA and CDR2 YSYEKL. The CDR3 DNA reads as TGCGCCAGCAGCCCTCAGGACGTGAGCTCCTACGAGCAGTACTTC. Residues: CASSPQDVSSYEQYF.

The V call is TRBV2, the J call TRBJ2-7; 13 bases line up with TRBD2. The V gene's germline CDR1 is SNHLY and CDR2 FYNNEI. Unmatched junction bases numbered 13, after V lost 8 bases and J lost 3 bases. The CDR3 consists of 17 residues. CDR3 amino acids: CASPGLAGPPPHYEQYF. As DNA, the CDR3 is TGTGCCAGCCCGGGACTAGCGGGACCCCCGCCCCACTACGAGCAGTACTTC.

This chain links TRBV27 with TRBJ2-1; no clear D. The CDR3 length is 14 residues. CDR1 is MNHEY and CDR2 is SMNVEV in the germline V gene (reference sequence). V was pared by 6 bases and J by 3 bases, with 12 bases between. The CDR3 spells CASRGTGGYNEQFF. The CDR3 DNA sequence: TGTGCCAGCAGAGGAACCGGCGGCTACAATGAGCAGTTCTTC.

This chain uses TRBV28 with TRBJ1-3; 9 bases are a match to TRBD1. V lost 7 bases, J lost 3 bases, and 10 bases stayed unmatched. The germline gives CDR1 MDHEN, CDR2 SYDVKM. This CDR3 contains 16 residues. CDR3 DNA: TGTGCCAGCACGAGTCCTGGGGACAGGGTTGGAAACACCATATATTTT. Translation gives CASTSPGDRVGNTIYF.

The CDR3 DNA is TGTGCCAGCAGCTTGACCTCGAGCCCATACTCACCCCTCCACTTT. Its translation: CASSLTSSPYSPLHF. The chain is built from TRBV11-2 and TRBJ1-6; D remains ambiguous. Per the germline V gene, CDR1 is SGHAT and CDR2 is FQNNGV. The ends were cut back, 3 bases at V and 10 bases at J, with 16 bases in the middle. This CDR3 is built from 15 residues.

The V gene is TRBV19, the J gene TRBJ1-1, with D possibly being TRBD1 (5 bases). This CDR3 has 13 residues. V gave up 10 bases and J gave up 7 bases, with 19 bases separating them. From germline, CDR1 is LNHDA and CDR2 SQIVND (reference sequence). The CDR3 sequence is CATLGAPLFEAFF. CDR3 DNA: TGTGCCACCCTTGGGGCTCCTTTGTTTGAAGCTTTCTTT.

By share of the sample, this clone is medium-sized. J is TRBJ1-4 and V is TRBV6-1; 12 positions agree with TRBD1. The germline gives CDR1 MNHNS, CDR2 SASEGT. The CDR3 runs 14 residues. V shed 3 bases, J shed 7 bases, and the junction held 0 bases outside the gene matches. CDR3 protein: CASSEGQGAEKLFF. The CDR3 nucleotides are TGTGCCAGCAGTGAGGGACAGGGGGCTGAAAAACTGTTTTTT.

The J gene is TRBJ1-2, the V gene TRBV10-3, with D possibly matching TRBD1 (5 bases). The CDR3 runs 12 residues. From germline, CDR1 is ENHRY and CDR2 SYGVKD. V was shortened by 4 bases and J by 8 bases, with 11 bases between the two germline ends. CDR3 in DNA: TGTGCCATCAGTGGAGGGGATTTAGGCTACACCTTC. It specifies CAISGGDLGYTF.

On this clone itself: The junction does not match germline at one end; this may be a read error. The rearrangement uses TRBV20-1 and TRBJ2-3; no reliable D call. Per germline, CDR1 DFQATT and CDR2 SNEGSKA (reference sequence). This CDR3 comprises 8 residues. CDR3 coding DNA: TGCAGTGCCAGAAAACGGGATTTT. Translated, it gives CSARKRDF.